The 24 T cell receptor beta chains below all came from one sample that was sequenced in a study of response to subunit inactivated influenza vaccine. MiXCR, run by TCRdb on the RT-PCR reads, gives a single entry per CDR3 protein. The sample lists 630,000 or so distinct CDR3 sequences; about 15% were seen once. The sequenced sample was PBMCs from blood, obtained 11 to 12 days after vaccination. The receptors stem from a man between 45 and 60 years old who received an inactivated influenza vaccine.

The genes are TRBV10-2 and TRBJ2-7; D might be TRBD2 (6 bases). The ends were cut back, 8 bases at V and 1 base at J, with 9 bases in the middle. The germline CDR1 and CDR2 sequences are WSHSY and SAAADI. The CDR3 spans 12 residues. The CDR3 DNA follows: TGCGCCAGCGGGGAGGTGTCCTACGAGCAGTACTTC. It translates to CASGEVSYEQYF.

This rearrangement joins TRBV12-3 or TRBV12-4 to TRBJ2-1; 15 bases are shared with TRBD2. CDR3 length: 14 residues. Germline trimming cut 6 bases from V and 8 bases from J; bases unmatched to any gene: 2. The CDR3 reads CASRGLAGGHEQFF. DNA for the CDR3: TGTGCCAGCAGGGGACTAGCGGGAGGACATGAGCAGTTCTTC.

The gene calls are TRBV5-1 and TRBJ2-1, with no clear D. CDR1 and CDR2 (germline): SGHRS, YFSETQ. Trimming left V 0 bases short and J 4 bases short, with 8 bases between. The CDR3 sequence is 14 residues long. In nucleotides, the CDR3 is TGCGCCAGCAGCTTGGATGCCTATTACAATGAGCAGTTCTTC. It encodes CASSLDAYYNEQFF.

The chain uses TRBV20-1 and TRBJ2-2, with D perhaps TRBD1 (5 bases). Germline V gene lookup returns CDR1 DFQATT and CDR2 SNEGSKA (reference sequence). The CDR3 loop spans 15 amino acids. Trimming left V 1 base short and J 1 base short, with 10 bases between. CDR3 sequence reads: CSARALGQNTGELFF. As DNA, the CDR3 is TGCAGTGCTAGAGCCCTAGGACAGAACACCGGGGAGCTGTTTTTT.

The rearrangement joins TRBV29-1 to TRBJ2-1, with 10 bases that match TRBD2. The germline CDR1 and CDR2 sequences are SQVTM and ANQGSEA. The CDR3 is 17 residues long. V was clipped by 8 bases and J by 0 bases; unmatched bases: 13. In DNA form, the CDR3 reads TGCAGCACAACAGGTTGGGGACTAGCGAGCTCCTACAATGAGCAGTTCTTC. This gives the protein CSTTGWGLASSYNEQFF.

The rearrangement links TRBV5-5 to TRBJ1-1; D is possibly TRBD1 (6 bases). The germline V gene has CDR1 SGHKS and CDR2 YYEKEE (reference sequence). The CDR3 is 14 residues long. The V end was cut by 6 bases, the J end by 1 base, with 13 bases between. As DNA, the CDR3 is TGTGCCAGCACTCAACAGACAGGGAACACTGAAGCTTTCTTT. Protein: CASTQQTGNTEAFF. Using reference TRBV5-5 and TRBJ1-1 for the parts outside the CDR3, the full variable domain is DAGVTQSPTHLIKTRGQQVTLRCSPISGHKSVSWYQQVLGQGPQFIFQYYEKEERGRGNFPDRFSARQFPNYSSELNVNALLLGDSALYLCASTQQTGNTEAFFGQGTRLTVV.

This clonotype was seen a few times. The V call is TRBV20-1, the J call TRBJ1-6; D might be TRBD1 (5 bases). The V gene's germline CDR1 is DFQATT and CDR2 SNEGSKA (reference sequence). The CDR3 extends over 17 amino acids. V lost 0 bases to trimming and J lost 8 bases, with 20 bases between them. In DNA form, the CDR3 reads TGCAGTGCTAGAGATTATGGAGGGGCAAAGTTTGATTCACCCCTCCACTTT. The encoded protein is CSARDYGGAKFDSPLHF.

The V and J genes are TRBV5-1 and TRBJ2-7; tentatively, D is TRBD2 (6 bases). Trimming cost V 3 bases and J 7 bases, with 17 bases left between them. The CDR3 runs 14 residues. Germline assignment: CDR1 SGHRS and CDR2 YFSETQ. The CDR3 is CASSSLAGFGEQYF. In nucleotides, the CDR3 is TGCGCCAGCAGCTCACTAGCTGGCTTTGGGGAGCAGTACTTC.

This chain uses TRBV4-2 with TRBJ2-7; TRBD2 matches 9 bases. The germline V gene encodes CDR1 LGHNA and CDR2 YNFKEQ. V trimming: 0 bases; J trimming: 2 bases; junction bases outside the gene matches: 5. This CDR3 region has 16 residues. The CDR3 DNA reads TGTGCCAGCAGCCAAGAGTGGGTAGCGGGAGCCTACGAGCAGTACTTC. It yields the protein CASSQEWVAGAYEQYF.

The chain couples TRBV6-1 to TRBJ2-3; a possible D gene is TRBD1 (6 bases). From germline, CDR1 is MNHNS and CDR2 SASEGT. CDR3 length: 14 residues. Deletions cut 4 bases from V and 2 bases from J, with 10 bases between. CDR3 coding DNA: TGTGCCAGCAGTGCAGGGGACGTCACAGATACGCAGTATTTT. Encoded protein: CASSAGDVTDTQYF.

The V gene is TRBV5-1, the J gene TRBJ2-6, with D uncertain. The CDR3 consists of 15 residues. With 4 bases removed from V and 0 bases from J, the gap between germline ends came to 8 bases. Germline V gives CDR1 SGHRS, CDR2 YFSETQ. The CDR3 bases are TGCGCCAGCAGCCACAAAAGCTCTGGGGCCAACGTCCTGACTTTC. It yields the protein CASSHKSSGANVLTF.

V usage is TRBV4-2 and J usage is TRBJ2-1; 11 bases are shared with TRBD2. Germline V gives CDR1 LGHNA, CDR2 YNFKEQ. The V segment lost 1 base and the J segment 7 bases; nucleotides outside the gene matches: 3. The length of the CDR3 is 15 residues. In DNA form, the CDR3 reads TGTGCCAGCAGCCAAGGGGCTAGCGGGGGGAATGAGCAGTTCTTC. It is translated as CASSQGASGGNEQFF.

The V and J genes are TRBV19 and TRBJ2-4; D possibly matches TRBD1 or TRBD2 (5 bases each). V was shortened by 7 bases and J by 7 bases, with 14 bases between the two germline ends. The CDR3 loop spans 13 amino acids. Germline V lookup: CDR1 LNHDA, CDR2 SQIVND (reference sequence). CDR3 sequence reads: CASTTPGPNIQYF. CDR3 coding DNA: TGTGCCAGTACCACCCCGGGACCGAACATTCAGTACTTC.

J is TRBJ2-7 and V is TRBV21-1; TRBD2 is the table's D call, not checked against the DNA. TRBV21-1 is a pseudogene locus. CDR3 length: 15 amino acids. CDR3 in DNA: TGTGCCAGCAGCTCCCGACTAGTCAGCTCCTACGAGCAGTACTTC. Translation: CASSSRLVSSYEQYF.

This clonotype has just a few counts. The chain recombines TRBV4-3 with TRBJ2-7; 7 bases align to TRBD1. CDR1 and CDR2 from the germline V gene are LGHNA and YSLEER. The J segment lost 3 bases and the V segment lost 1 base, leaving 6 bases of the junction unmatched. The CDR3 length is 15 residues. The CDR3 region is CASSQGPTGNYEQYF. The CDR3 nucleotides are TGCGCCAGCAGCCAAGGGCCGACAGGGAACTACGAGCAGTACTTC.

The chain is built from TRBV7-9 and TRBJ2-7, with 7 bases lining up with TRBD1. CDR1 SEHNR and CDR2 FQNEAQ come from the germline V gene (reference sequence). The CDR3 length is 14 residues. V dropped 5 bases and J dropped 3; count of bases not matched to a gene: 7. The CDR3 DNA sequence: TGTGCCAGCAGCCCATCGGGACAGCACTACGAGCAGTACTTC. The encoded protein is CASSPSGQHYEQYF.

On this clonotype: One end of the junction is discordant with germline, which a read error may explain. This rearrangement joins TRBV12-3 or TRBV12-4 to TRBJ2-7; 10 bases align to TRBD2. The CDR3 sequence is 14 residues long. The CDR3 reads CASSLAGALYEQYF. The CDR3 DNA follows: TGTGCCAGCAGTCTAGCGGGAGCCCTCTACGAGCAGTACTTC.

This clonotype has only a few counts. The genes are TRBV7-2 and TRBJ1-3, with D uncertain. The CDR3 runs 16 residues. V was cut by 5 bases and J by 4 bases, with 18 bases left in between. Germline assignment: CDR1 SGHTA and CDR2 FQGNSA. The CDR3: CASSLALIRGGNTIYF. The CDR3 coding sequence is TGTGCCAGCAGCCTCGCCCTTATACGAGGAGGAAACACCATATATTTT.

This clonotype came up a few times. The chain couples TRBV12-5 to TRBJ2-2; TRBD2 matches 9 bases. CDR1 and CDR2 from the germline V gene are LGHNT and FRNRAP. The CDR3 has 17 residues. J gave up 7 bases and V 0 bases, and 9 bases lay outside the gene matches. In DNA, the CDR3 is TGTGCTAGTGGTTTGGTACCCAGCGGGAGGTCTGGCGGGGAGCTGTTTTTT. Its protein product is CASGLVPSGRSGGELFF. Drawing the rest from reference TRBV12-5 and TRBJ2-2, the complete variable domain is DARVTQTPRHKVTEMGQEVTMRCQPILGHNTVFWYRQTMMQGLELLAYFRNRAPLDDSGMPKDRFSAEMPDATLATLKIQPSEPRDSAVYFCASGLVPSGRSGGELFFGEGSRLTVL.

Many counts were recorded for this clonotype. V gene TRBV12-3 or TRBV12-4 combines with J gene TRBJ2-3, with 8 bases that match TRBD2. Trimming took 2 bases from V and 6 from J; bases not matched to a gene: 7. CDR3 length: 15 residues. CDR3 in amino acids: CASSLYGRAYDTQYF. CDR3 bases: TGTGCCAGCAGTTTATACGGGAGGGCCTATGATACGCAGTATTTT.

The rearrangement joins TRBV30 to TRBJ1-5, with D hard to call. This CDR3 is built from 13 residues. Germline assignment: CDR1 GTSNPN and CDR2 SVGIG (reference sequence). V was shortened by 1 base and J by 6 bases, with 10 bases between the two germline ends. The CDR3 sequence is CAWSGTRGQPQHF. The DNA for the CDR3 is TGTGCCTGGAGTGGGACTCGCGGTCAGCCCCAGCATTTT.

The gene calls are TRBV9 and TRBJ2-1; 9 nucleotides match TRBD2. The ends lost 3 bases at V and 4 bases at J; junction bases unmatched: 8. This CDR3 is built from 16 residues. Germline V lookup: CDR1 SGDLS, CDR2 YYNGEE. CDR3 residues: CASSGSGGDIYNEQFF. CDR3 DNA: TGTGCCAGCAGCGGTAGCGGGGGTGACATATACAATGAGCAGTTCTTC.

This clonotype was seen a few times. The J gene is TRBJ2-7, the V gene TRBV7-9; D possibly matches TRBD1 or TRBD2 (5 bases each). The CDR3 consists of 15 residues. Germline loops: CDR1 SEHNR, CDR2 FQNEAQ (reference sequence). Between the trimmed V and J ends, which lost 5 bases and 5 bases, there was a span of 19 bases. The CDR3 region is CASSPNRDAPHEQYF. CDR3 DNA: TGTGCCAGCAGCCCGAACCGGGACGCGCCCCACGAGCAGTACTTC. The complete variable domain, with remaining parts taken from reference TRBV7-9 and TRBJ2-7, reads DTGVSQNPRHKITKRGQNVTFRCDPISEHNRLYWYRQTLGQGPEFLTYFQNEAQLEKSRLLSDRFSAERPKGSFSTLEIQRTEQGDSAMYLCASSPNRDAPHEQYFGPGTRLTVT.

The sample holds many counts of this clonotype. The rearrangement links TRBV7-2 to TRBJ2-2; 8 nucleotides agree with TRBD1. Germline V CDR1 and CDR2: SGHTA, FQGNSA. With 5 bases clipped from V and 6 bases from J, the junction kept 5 bases outside the gene matches. The CDR3 length is 14 residues. The CDR3 DNA reads TGTGCCAGCAGCGCCGCAGGGGGCCCCGGGGAGCTGTTTTTT. Its translation: CASSAAGGPGELFF.